Listed below are T cell receptor beta chains from one sample, sequenced in a study of shared clonotypes between healthy human individuals. Profiling relied on immunoSEQ multiplex PCR, and the TCRdb table lists in-frame clones only, not all of them. The sample carries some 1,900,000 clones, approximately 94% recorded once. The specimen was naive CD8+ T cells sorted from blood. The receptors derive from a man between 18 and 29 years old in good health. CDR3s include the opening cysteine and the closing phenylalanine or tryptophan. The D gene is left open where the match is weak. Expanded clones are given a class, and other clones once, few, many or no size at all.

V	J	size	D	DNA	CDR3
TRBV10-2	TRBJ2-5	.	.	TGCGCCAGCAGTGATTTTGGAGGGAAGGAGACCCAGTACTTC	CASSDFGGKETQYF
TRBV27	TRBJ1-3	.	.	TGTGCCAGCAGTCCAGCTCACTCTGGAAACACCATATATTTT	CASSPAHSGNTIYF
TRBV7-9	TRBJ1-2	.	.	TGTGCCAGCAGCTTATCTCAGGGGATTCTAGACTATGGCTACACCTTC	CASSLSQGILDYGYTF
TRBV19	TRBJ2-1	.	.	TGTGCCAGTAGTCTCGGGGGAGGGGGTCCCTACAATGAGCAGTTCTTC	CASSLGGGGPYNEQFF
TRBV19	TRBJ1-2	.	.	TGTGCCAGTAGCGTACACAGGGAGTATGGCTACACCTTC	CASSVHREYGYTF
TRBV7-6	TRBJ2-1	.	.	TGTGCCAGCAGCTTAGGCCTGAACAATGAGCAGTTCTTC	CASSLGLNNEQFF
TRBV4-3	TRBJ1-5	.	TRBD1	TGCGCCAGCAGCCAAGATTTTCAGGGGGCATTTCAGCCCCAGCATTTT	CASSQDFQGAFQPQHF
TRBV5-1	TRBJ1-1	.	.	TGCGCCAGCAGCTTGGTTGGGGCGGGGATGAACACTGAAGCTTTCTTT	CASSLVGAGMNTEAFF
TRBV13	TRBJ2-7	.	TRBD1	TGTGCCAGCAGAGAGGGACAGAACCAGTACGAGCAGTACTTC	CASREGQNQYEQYF
TRBV27	TRBJ1-2	once	.	TGTGCCAGCAGTTCCGCGTCGGATGCCTATGGCTACACCTTC	CASSSASDAYGYTF
TRBV28	TRBJ2-1	.	.	TGTGCCAGCAGTTCTTCCGTGGGCTACAATGAGCAGTTCTTC	CASSSSVGYNEQFF
TRBV5-1	TRBJ1-1	.	TRBD1	TGCGCCAGCAGCTTGGAGGACAGGGCCCTTGAAGCTTTCTTT	CASSLEDRALEAFF
TRBV2	TRBJ1-2	.	.	TGTGCCTCCCTGGGCACCGAGGACTATGGCTACACCTTC	CASLGTEDYGYTF
TRBV9	TRBJ2-7	.	.	TGTGCCAGCAGCGCCGAGGGCAGTCTTACTTACGAGCAGTACTTC	CASSAEGSLTYEQYF
TRBV4-1	TRBJ1-1	.	.	TGCGCCAGCAGCCAAGATACATTTGAAGCTTTCTTT	CASSQDTFEAFF
TRBV6-1	TRBJ2-1	.	TRBD1	TGTGCCAGCAAATTGGGACAGGGGCTCTACAATGAGCAGTTCTTC	CASKLGQGLYNEQFF
TRBV11-2	TRBJ2-5	.	TRBD2	TGTGCCAGCAGCTTAGAGCGTGCGGGAGGCCAAGAGACCCAGTACTTC	CASSLERAGGQETQYF